This TCR beta chain was documented in a study of T cell clones after liver transplantation (dated 2019 in TCRdb). Describing the broader study: The samples were obtained from ITN030ST, a randomized trial that attempted immunosuppression withdrawal within 2 years after liver transplantation. The studied cohort comprised 8 liver transplant recipients, 3 classified as tolerant and 5 as non-tolerant. Of the eight recipients, a few were HCV-positive, while the remaining recipients had been transplanted for non-autoimmune, non-viral indications. As an antigen-independent comparator for the donor-reactive sequences, third party-reactive TCRbeta sequences from pre-transplant MLRs were identified as well. Tolerance meant complete immunosuppression withdrawal for at least one year without liver enzymes rising beyond twice the upper limit of normal. Blood samples were collected pre-transplant, pre-randomization before withdrawal, and post-randomization after either full withdrawal or failed withdrawal. Subjects received no induction therapy and standard immunosuppression until randomization at 12-24 months post-transplant. Donor-reactive T cell clones were identified using TCRbeta sequencing after a pre-transplant mixed lymphocyte reaction and were then followed in post-transplant blood. The study at large found these results: Because no allograft tissue specimens were available, donor-reactive T cells may have migrated into the graft instead of being deleted. In two subjects, low numbers of available donor cells limited the measurable donor-reactive repertoire. After accounting for repertoire turnover, donor-reactive detection was significantly reduced in 7 of 8 subjects for CD4 and 8 of 8 for CD8. A significant post-transplant decrease in circulating donor-reactive CD4 TCRbeta sequences was observed in 5 of 8 subjects, irrespective of tolerance or HCV status. Because of small, heterogeneous patient numbers and non-standardized post-transplant time points, the conclusions were only preliminary. A greater decline was seen for donor-reactive sequences than for third party-reactive sequences, suggesting partial antigen-specific deletion unrelated to withdrawal success.

In light of the paper, this sample's time point label describes: pre-transplant. Thawed unstimulated PBMCs were stained for CD3, CD4 and CD8 and FACS-sorted into CD3+CD4+ and CD3+CD8+ populations. Each of the 8 studied subjects was randomized to immunosuppression withdrawal. The Qiagen DNeasy Blood and Tissue Kit was used to isolate genomic DNA. A remark on this clone: The target of this receptor is not known. No qualities accompany the bases; no much larger clone lies one base away.

The germline V gene supplies CDR1 SGHNT and CDR2 YENEEA. CDR3 length: 14 amino acids, cysteine to phenylalanine. The entry retains the CDR3 DNA only, 42 bases that are in frame from base 1. Relative to germline, V is 5 bases shorter and J is 8 bases shorter, with 15 bases between their ends. High-throughput TCRbeta CDR3 sequencing of frozen genomic DNA was performed by immunoSEQ, with PCR amplification, mapping, bias correction and internal controls included. In the original analysis: Only productive rearrangements were retained, with each unique TCRbeta sequence defined by its CDR3 nucleotide sequence together with its V and J gene. A sequence counted as donor-reactive only if the sequence showed at least 5-fold expansion in CFSE-low cells compared with unstimulated pre-transplant cells and had a frequency of at least 0.01%. Per-subject minimum frequency thresholds, based on the lowest-template unstimulated sample, ensured at least 90% detection power. Jensen-Shannon divergence between the top 1000 TCRbeta sequences post-transplant and pre-transplant was used to measure repertoire turnover. Changes in detection of donor-reactive sequences were tested with two-sided Fisher's exact tests. The source is immuneACCESS, and TCRdb retained only in-frame sequences with V and J called. Part of the clones is not carried over; for the studies checked, unresolved V genes explain less than half of this, and the remainder is unexplained. The V and J calls and clone size were taken over from that table, and D and trimming were inferred from the DNA. The sample records some 110,000 clones, approximately 85% of which are singletons. Just under 1% of the sample rests with the top ten.

This receptor chain uses TRBV11-3 and TRBJ2-2; 5 matching bases give a weak D call of TRBD1. The sample in question was CD4+ T cells from blood, obtained before liver transplant. This clonotype originated in a human donor who received a liver transplant. The CDR3 here reads CASSHSRAAGELFF. Here is the DNA: TGTGCCAGCAGCCACTCCAGGGCGGCGGGGGAGCTGTTTTTT. Outside the CDR3, residues come from the reference TRBV11-3 and TRBJ2-2 proteins, so the full variable domain is: EAGVVQSPRYKIIEKKQPVAFWCNPISGHNTLYWYLQNLGQGPELLIRYENEEAVDDSQLPKDRFSAERLKGVDSTLKIQPAELGDSAVYLCASSHSRAAGELFFGEGSRLTVL.